Listed here is a single TCR beta chain. This sample was included in a study of blood T cell repertoires in COVID-19. Across the whole study: There were acute and convalescent COVID-19 samples, and they came from the United States, Italy and Spain. Nucleic acid was either cDNA or gDNA, and it came from T cells, B-cell-depleted T cells, or PBMCs.

How the authors handled the data: Estimated nucleated cell counts came from reference gene primer amplification. TCRdb's table, derived via immunoSEQ multiplex PCR, lists solely in-frame clones and lacks some. V and J calls and clone size follow that table, whereas D and trimming were derived from the DNA. The table has some 160,000 clones, about 86% seen once. The CDR3 runs 12 residues. From germline, CDR1 is SGHRS and CDR2 YFSETQ. Deletions cut 1 base from V and 7 bases from J, with 8 bases between. The source material was peripheral blood. The sequence came from a man in his 70s with active or convalescent COVID-19. V gene TRBV5-1 combines with J gene TRBJ1-2, with unresolved D. The CDR3 is CASSLPGSGYTF. The DNA of the CDR3 is TGCGCCAGCAGCTTGCCGGGATCTGGCTACACCTTC.